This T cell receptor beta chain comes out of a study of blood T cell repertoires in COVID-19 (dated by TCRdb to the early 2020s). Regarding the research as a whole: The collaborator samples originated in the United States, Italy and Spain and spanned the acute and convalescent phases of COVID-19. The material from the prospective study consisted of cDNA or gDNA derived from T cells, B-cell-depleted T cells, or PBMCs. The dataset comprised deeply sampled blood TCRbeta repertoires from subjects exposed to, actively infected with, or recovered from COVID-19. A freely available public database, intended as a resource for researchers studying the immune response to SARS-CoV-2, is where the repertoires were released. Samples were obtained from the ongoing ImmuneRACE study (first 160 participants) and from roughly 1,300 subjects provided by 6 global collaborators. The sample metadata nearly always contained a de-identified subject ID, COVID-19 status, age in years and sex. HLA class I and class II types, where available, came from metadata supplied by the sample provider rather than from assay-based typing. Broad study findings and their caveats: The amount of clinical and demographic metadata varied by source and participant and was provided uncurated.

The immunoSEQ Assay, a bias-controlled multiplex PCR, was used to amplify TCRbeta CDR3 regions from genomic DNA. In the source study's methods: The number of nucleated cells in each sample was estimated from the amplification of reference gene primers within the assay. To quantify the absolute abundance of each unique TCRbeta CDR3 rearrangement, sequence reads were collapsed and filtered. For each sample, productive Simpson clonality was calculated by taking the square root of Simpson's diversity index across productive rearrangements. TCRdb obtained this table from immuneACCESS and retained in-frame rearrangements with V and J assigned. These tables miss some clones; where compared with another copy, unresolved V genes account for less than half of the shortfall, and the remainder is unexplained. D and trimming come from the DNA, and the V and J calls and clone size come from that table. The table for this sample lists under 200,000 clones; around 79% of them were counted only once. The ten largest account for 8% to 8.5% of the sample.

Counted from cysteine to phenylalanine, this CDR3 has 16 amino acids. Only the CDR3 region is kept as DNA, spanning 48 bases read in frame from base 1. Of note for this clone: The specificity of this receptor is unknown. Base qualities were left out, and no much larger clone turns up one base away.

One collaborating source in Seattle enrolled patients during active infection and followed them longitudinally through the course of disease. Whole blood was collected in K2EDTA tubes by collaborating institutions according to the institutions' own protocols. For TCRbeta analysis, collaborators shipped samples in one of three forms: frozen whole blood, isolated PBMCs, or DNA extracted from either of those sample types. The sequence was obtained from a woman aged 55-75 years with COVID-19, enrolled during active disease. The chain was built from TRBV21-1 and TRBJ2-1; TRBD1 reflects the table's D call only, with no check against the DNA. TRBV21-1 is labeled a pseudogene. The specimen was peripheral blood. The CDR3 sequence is CASSKEQGKVGNEQFF. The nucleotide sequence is TGTGCCAGCAGCAAAGAGCAGGGGAAGGTGGGGAATGAGCAGTTCTTC.